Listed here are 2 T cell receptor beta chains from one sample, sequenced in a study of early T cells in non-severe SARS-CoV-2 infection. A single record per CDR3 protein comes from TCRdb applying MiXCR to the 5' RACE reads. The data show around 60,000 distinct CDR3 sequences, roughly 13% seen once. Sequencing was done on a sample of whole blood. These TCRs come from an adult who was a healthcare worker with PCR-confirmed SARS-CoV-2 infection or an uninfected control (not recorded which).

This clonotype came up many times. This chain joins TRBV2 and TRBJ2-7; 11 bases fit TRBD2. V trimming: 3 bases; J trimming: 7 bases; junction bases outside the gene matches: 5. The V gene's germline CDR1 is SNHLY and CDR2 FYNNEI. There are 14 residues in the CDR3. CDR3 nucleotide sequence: TGTGCCAGCAGTGAGACTAGCGGGGCGGGGGAGCAGTACTTC. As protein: CASSETSGAGEQYF.

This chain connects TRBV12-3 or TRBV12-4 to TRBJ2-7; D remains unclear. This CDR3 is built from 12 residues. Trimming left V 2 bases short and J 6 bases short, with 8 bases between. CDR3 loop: CASSLQGVEQYF. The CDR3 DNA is TGTGCCAGCAGTTTACAAGGTGTCGAGCAGTACTTC.